A single sample is the source of the 24 T cell receptor beta chains below, sequenced in a study of blood T cell repertoires in COVID-19. Method: immunoSEQ multiplex PCR; TCRdb's copy keeps in-frame clones and lacks some. Here the sample spans about 20,000 clones, about 88% being singletons. Sequencing was performed on peripheral blood. All receptors come from a human donor in a cohort sampled during active COVID-19.

The rearrangement joins TRBV28 to TRBJ2-7; 10 positions agree with TRBD2. The germline V gene has CDR1 MDHEN and CDR2 SYDVKM. V shed 3 bases and J 2 bases; nucleotides not matched to a gene: 4. The CDR3 is 15 residues long. CDR3 nucleotides: TGTGCCAGCAGTTTTAGCGGGGGGAGGGCCTACGAGCAGTACTTC. Amino acid sequence: CASSFSGGRAYEQYF. Using reference TRBV28 and TRBJ2-7 for the parts outside the CDR3, the full variable domain is DVKVTQSSRYLVKRTGEKVFLECVQDMDHENMFWYRQDPGLGLRLIYFSYDVKMKEKGDIPEGYSVSREKKERFSLILESASTNQTSMYLCASSFSGGRAYEQYFGPGTRLTVT.

V and J are TRBV14 and TRBJ1-6; D remains unclear. CDR1 is SGHDN and CDR2 is FVKESK in the germline V gene. V gave up 0 bases and J gave up 9 bases, with 9 bases separating them. The CDR3 runs 14 residues. For the CDR3, the DNA is TGTGCCAGCAGCCAAGAGGGCACCACTTCACCCCTCCACTTT. Amino acids: CASSQEGTTSPLHF.

The chain links TRBV5-1 to TRBJ2-6, with TRBD1 identical over 9 bases. The CDR3 has 16 residues. The germline gives CDR1 SGHRS, CDR2 YFSETQ. The V segment lost 3 bases and the J segment 2 bases; nucleotides outside the gene matches: 3. The CDR3 DNA sequence: TGCGCCAGCAGCTCTACAGGGGGCGCTGGGGCCAACGTCCTGACTTTC. Encoded protein: CASSSTGGAGANVLTF.

The chain links TRBV12-3 or TRBV12-4 to TRBJ2-7; no definite D call. CDR3 length: 13 residues. With 5 bases removed from V and 5 bases from J, the gap between germline ends came to 13 bases. For the CDR3, the DNA is TGTGCCAGCAGTCTTCGAAGGCTAGACGAGCAGTACTTC. Amino acid sequence: CASSLRRLDEQYF.

This chain links TRBV5-6 with TRBJ2-3; a weak D match, TRBD2 (6 bases). The V end lost 1 base, the J end lost 2 bases, and 23 bases lay between the germline ends. CDR3 length equals 19 residues. Germline V gene data show CDR1 as SGHDT and CDR2 as YYEEEE. The CDR3 DNA follows: TGTGCCAGCAGCTTGAGTCCGTTTGGGGGAGGACTACACACAGATACGCAGTATTTT. Translated, it gives CASSLSPFGGGLHTDTQYF.

The V gene is TRBV5-1, the J gene TRBJ2-3, with a tentative D call TRBD1 (6 bases). V was trimmed by 0 bases and J by 2 bases, leaving 10 bases between them. The germline V gene has CDR1 SGHRS and CDR2 YFSETQ. The CDR3 length is 15 residues. CDR3 residues: CASSLGQAFTDTQYF. The CDR3 DNA follows: TGCGCCAGCAGCTTGGGACAGGCATTCACAGATACGCAGTATTTT.

The genes are TRBV4-1 and TRBJ1-3; D is undetermined. The germline CDR1 and CDR2 sequences are MGHRA and YSYEKL. Trimming removed 0 bases at V and 0 bases at J, with 6 bases between. The CDR3 is 15 amino acids. The CDR3 nucleotides are TGCGCCAGCAGCCAAGATATCCTCTCTGGAAACACCATATATTTT. It is translated as CASSQDILSGNTIYF.

The chain carries TRBV27 and TRBJ2-7; TRBD2 aligns across 12 bases. CDR1 and CDR2 (germline): MNHEY, SMNVEV (reference sequence). The V and J ends lost 5 bases and 5 bases, in that order; junction bases with no gene match: 13. The CDR3 loop spans 17 amino acids. The CDR3 spells CASSLTTGLAGMDEQYF. The CDR3 nucleotides read TGTGCCAGCAGTCTTACCACCGGACTAGCGGGAATGGACGAGCAGTACTTC.

This clone was seen just once. V and J are TRBV30 and TRBJ1-3; D not certain. There are 12 residues in the CDR3. V gave up 8 bases and J gave up 9 bases, with 17 bases separating them. Per the germline V gene, CDR1 is GTSNPN and CDR2 is SVGIG (reference sequence). CDR3 loop: CAVKGIAGTIYF. The CDR3 coding sequence is TGTGCCGTGAAGGGTATAGCGGGCACCATATATTTT.

The V and J genes are TRBV30 and TRBJ2-7, with 7 positions matching TRBD2. In germline, CDR1 is GTSNPN, CDR2 SVGIG (reference sequence). The CDR3 spans 15 residues. The J segment lost 6 bases and the V segment lost 1 base, leaving 12 bases of the junction unmatched. CDR3 loop: CAWSEAGTYLGEQYF. In nucleotides, the CDR3 is TGTGCCTGGAGTGAAGCGGGGACCTATCTGGGCGAGCAGTACTTC.

This clone was seen a single time. The V gene is TRBV7-9, the J gene TRBJ1-2; D uncertain. Germline lookup yields CDR1 SEHNR and CDR2 FQNEAQ (reference sequence). This CDR3 has 13 residues. The V and J ends lost 5 bases and 4 bases respectively, with 11 bases between them. CDR3 protein: CASSQMEFYGYTF. CDR3 sequence (DNA): TGTGCCAGCAGCCAAATGGAGTTCTATGGCTACACCTTC.

This clone turned up a few times. V usage is TRBV15 and J usage is TRBJ2-2; 7 nucleotides match TRBD2. The V gene end was trimmed by 1 base and the J gene end by 5 bases; junction bases not matched to a gene: 19. The CDR3 has 20 amino acids. Germline lookup yields CDR1 LNHNV and CDR2 YYDKDF (reference sequence). The CDR3 sequence is CATSRGLPPLADNRTGELFF. In nucleotides, the CDR3 is TGTGCCACCAGCAGAGGCCTACCCCCGCTAGCGGATAACAGGACCGGGGAGCTGTTTTTT.

The gene calls are TRBV28 and TRBJ2-7; TRBD1 matches at 9 bases. The CDR3 loop spans 15 amino acids. The trim removed 7 bases at V and 0 bases at J, leaving 7 bases unmatched. Germline CDR1 reads MDHEN; CDR2 reads SYDVKM. Written as DNA, the CDR3 is TGTGCCAGCAATCGGCCGACAGGGGGCTCCTACGAGCAGTACTTC. As protein: CASNRPTGGSYEQYF.

The chain has TRBV27 and TRBJ2-2; TRBD1 matches 11 bases. Unmatched junction bases numbered 4, after V lost 6 bases and J lost 4 bases. CDR1 is MNHEY, CDR2 SMNVEV, per germline (reference sequence). This CDR3 contains 15 residues. The CDR3 region is CASSLDRGRTGELFF. The CDR3 DNA is TGTGCCAGCAGCCTGGACAGGGGGCGCACCGGGGAGCTGTTTTTT.

By share, this clone ranks as medium-sized. V and J are TRBV27 and TRBJ1-2, with D perhaps matching TRBD1 (5 bases). V was clipped by 7 bases and J by 8 bases, with 23 bases between them. Germline-derived CDR1 and CDR2 are MNHEY and SMNVEV (reference sequence). The CDR3 covers 15 residues. The CDR3 loop is CASTAAVGGVSGYTF. The DNA of the CDR3 is TGTGCCAGCACCGCCGCGGTGGGGGGGGTCTCGGGCTACACCTTC.

This clone has only a few counts. J is TRBJ1-3 and V is TRBV18, with 8 bases lining up with TRBD1. The CDR3 has 15 amino acids. Germline V gene sequence: CDR1 KGHSH, CDR2 LQKENI. After removal of 1 base from V and 6 bases from J, the junction contained 5 bases not matched to a gene. CDR3 DNA: TGTGCCAGCTCACCACTCTCAGGGGGCGAAAACACCATATATTTT. Translating gives CASSPLSGGENTIYF.

This clone is classed as medium-sized (0.01 to 0.1%). This chain connects TRBV9 to TRBJ2-7; TRBD2 is a possible D gene (6 bases). The CDR3 is made up of 12 amino acids. The V end was cut by 4 bases, the J end by 6 bases, with 11 bases between. Looked up from germline, CDR1 is SGDLS and CDR2 is YYNGEE. The CDR3 region is CASSPGGAEQYF. For the CDR3, the DNA is TGTGCCAGCAGCCCCGGCGGGGCCGAGCAGTACTTC.

The chain employs TRBV29-1 and TRBJ2-1, with TRBD2 identical over 11 bases. J lost 3 bases, V lost 4 bases, and 5 bases had no gene match. The V gene's germline CDR1 is SQVTM and CDR2 ANQGSEA. This CDR3 spans 15 amino acids. This chain's CDR3 is CSVGGGTSGYNEQFF. In DNA, the CDR3 is TGCAGCGTTGGGGGTGGGACTAGCGGCTACAATGAGCAGTTCTTC.

V is TRBV7-8 and J is TRBJ2-7; 7 positions match TRBD2. J gave up 4 bases and V 4 bases, and 10 bases lay outside the gene matches. This CDR3 has 15 residues. From germline, CDR1 is SGHVS and CDR2 FQNEAQ. In nucleotides, the CDR3 is TGTGCCAGCAGCTCTGACGGGACTACAGGATACGAGCAGTACTTC. Protein: CASSSDGTTGYEQYF.

The V call is TRBV6-6, the J call TRBJ2-1; 7 bases are shared with TRBD2. Germline V lookup: CDR1 MNHNY, CDR2 SVGAGI (reference sequence). V was clipped by 2 bases and J by 8 bases; unmatched bases: 12. This CDR3 is 16 amino acids long. The CDR3 nucleotides are TGTGCCAGCAGTTACCTTGGTGGGAGGGCCAAGGATGAGCAGTTCTTC. The encoded protein is CASSYLGGRAKDEQFF.

This rearrangement joins TRBV28 to TRBJ1-3; D is unresolved. With 3 bases removed from V and 4 bases from J, the gap between germline ends came to 13 bases. The CDR3 loop spans 15 amino acids. CDR1 is MDHEN and CDR2 is SYDVKM in the germline V gene. The CDR3 region has the DNA TGTGCCAGCAGTTTCCGTGTCTTTTCCGGAAACACCATATATTTT. This codes for CASSFRVFSGNTIYF.

The chain links TRBV21-1 to TRBJ1-4. TRBV21-1 is a listed pseudogene. There are 13 residues in the CDR3. CDR3 coding DNA: TGTGCCAGCGGGGAGGGAAGCGGTGAAAAACTGTTTTTT. Translating gives CASGEGSGEKLFF.

V and J are TRBV7-6 and TRBJ1-4; 9 bases line up with TRBD1. V dropped 5 bases and J dropped 8; count of bases not matched to a gene: 6. Germline lookup yields CDR1 SGHVS and CDR2 FNYEAQ. The CDR3 is 14 amino acids. The DNA of the CDR3 is TGTGCCAGCAGCCAGGACAGGGGAGGGGAAAAACTGTTTTTT. Translation gives CASSQDRGGEKLFF.

This clone was found a few times. The rearrangement joins TRBV5-1 to TRBJ1-1; 10 bases match TRBD1. CDR3 length equals 14 residues. CDR1 is SGHRS and CDR2 is YFSETQ in the germline V gene. V was pared by 4 bases and J by 4 bases, with 4 bases of the junction left unmatched. The CDR3 region is CASSRTGGSTEAFF. In DNA, the CDR3 is TGCGCCAGCAGCAGGACAGGGGGGAGCACTGAAGCTTTCTTT.